Shown below are 27 T cell receptor beta chains from a single sample sequenced in a study of beta chain features in type 1 diabetes. All of the isolated RNA was reverse transcribed, so expressed TCRB transcripts were sequenced. Sequencing used immunoSEQ multiplex PCR; TCRdb keeps in-frame clones, though not all of them. The sample carries around 400,000 clones, around 16% recorded once. Input material: naive CD4+ T cells from blood. The receptors stem from a woman between 18 and 30 years old in good health.

This clone occurred a few times. The genes are TRBV9 and TRBJ2-5; 9 bases are a match to TRBD2. V shed 0 bases, J shed 4 bases, and the junction held 7 bases outside the gene matches. The germline V gene has CDR1 SGDLS and CDR2 YYNGEE. The CDR3 contains 16 residues. The chain's CDR3 is CASSVDPGLAGETQYF. DNA for the CDR3: TGTGCCAGCAGCGTAGACCCGGGACTAGCAGGAGAGACCCAGTACTTC.

This chain connects TRBV6-5 to TRBJ2-1; 10 bases map to TRBD2. CDR1 is MNHEY, CDR2 SVGAGI, per germline. This CDR3 contains 16 residues. The V segment lost 4 bases and the J segment 0 bases; nucleotides outside the gene matches: 3. CDR3 coding DNA: TGTGCCAGCAGTTCTAGCGGGAGAGGCTCCTACAATGAGCAGTTCTTC. Amino acids: CASSSSGRGSYNEQFF.

With regard to this clone: Other DNA variants within this sample encode the same CDR3. DNA of the CDR3: TGTGCCAGCTCACCCCAGGGCTCCGGGGCCAACGTCCTGACTTTC. Amino acid sequence: CASSPQGSGANVLTF. This chain joins TRBV18 and TRBJ2-6; possible D gene TRBD1, 5 bases. Trimming left V 3 bases short and J 4 bases short, with 10 bases between. CDR3 length: 15 amino acids. Per germline, CDR1 KGHSH and CDR2 LQKENI.

The chain has TRBV28 and TRBJ2-5, with TRBD2 matching over 10 bases. The CDR3 extends over 16 amino acids. With V trimmed by 5 bases and J by 4 bases, 10 bases remained unmatched. Germline-derived CDR1 and CDR2 are MDHEN and SYDVKM. The CDR3 loop reads CASSPTAGGPGETQYF. The DNA of the CDR3 is TGTGCCAGCAGTCCCACAGCGGGAGGGCCGGGAGAGACCCAGTACTTC.

This clone was found a few times. The chain employs TRBV28 and TRBJ2-2; 7 nucleotides agree with TRBD2. The germline V gene encodes CDR1 MDHEN and CDR2 SYDVKM. V lost 5 bases and J lost 2; bases outside the gene matches: 14. This CDR3 has 18 residues. The CDR3 loop is CASSGAGAAEFNTGELFF. Here the CDR3 DNA reads TGTGCCAGCAGTGGGGCGGGAGCGGCCGAATTCAACACCGGGGAGCTGTTTTTT. The whole variable domain, remainder taken from reference TRBV28 and TRBJ2-2, is DVKVTQSSRYLVKRTGEKVFLECVQDMDHENMFWYRQDPGLGLRLIYFSYDVKMKEKGDIPEGYSVSREKKERFSLILESASTNQTSMYLCASSGAGAAEFNTGELFFGEGSRLTVL.

This clone was observed a handful of times. The chain recombines TRBV5-6 with TRBJ2-7; 8 bases map to TRBD1. The J segment lost 0 bases and the V segment lost 6 bases, leaving 5 bases of the junction unmatched. The germline CDR1 and CDR2 sequences are SGHDT and YYEEEE. This CDR3 contains 14 residues. This CDR3 reads CASNRDRNSYEQYF. CDR3 sequence (DNA): TGTGCCAGCAACCGGGACAGGAACTCCTACGAGCAGTACTTC.

This clone was recorded a few times. The gene calls are TRBV18 and TRBJ2-7; 8 nucleotides agree with TRBD1. V was clipped by 2 bases and J by 6 bases; unmatched bases: 6. Germline V gene sequence: CDR1 KGHSH, CDR2 LQKENI. The CDR3 covers 14 residues. The CDR3 loop reads CASSPDRGSGEQYF. The CDR3 DNA is TGTGCCAGCTCACCAGACAGGGGATCGGGCGAGCAGTACTTC.

This clone showed up just a few times. CDR3 nucleotides: TGTGCCTGGAGTGTGGGGACAAGGGCCTACGAGCAGTACTTC. It specifies CAWSVGTRAYEQYF. The chain recombines TRBV30 with TRBJ2-7; D perhaps matches TRBD1 (6 bases). The germline gives CDR1 GTSNPN, CDR2 SVGIG (reference sequence). V was cut by 0 bases and J by 2 bases, with 11 bases left in between. This CDR3 contains 14 residues.

The table lists this clone with a few counts. This chain uses TRBV19 with TRBJ2-7, with 9 bases identical to TRBD1. The CDR3 loop spans 15 amino acids. J was trimmed by 0 bases and V by 6 bases; bases with no gene match: 6. CDR1 is LNHDA and CDR2 is SQIVND in the germline V gene (reference sequence). The CDR3 sequence is CASSPGTGSSYEQYF. In nucleotides, the CDR3 is TGTGCCAGTAGCCCGGGGACAGGGAGCTCCTACGAGCAGTACTTC.

The chain couples TRBV18 to TRBJ2-7; 7 bases agree with TRBD1. Germline assignment: CDR1 KGHSH and CDR2 LQKENI. The CDR3 runs 15 residues. V dropped 2 bases and J dropped 5; count of bases not matched to a gene: 9. The DNA of the CDR3 is TGTGCCAGCTCACCATGGACAGGTGTGGTAAACGAGCAGTACTTC. Translating it yields CASSPWTGVVNEQYF.

The sample holds a few counts of this clone. The rearrangement joins TRBV5-4 to TRBJ2-3, with TRBD1 matching over 10 bases. V was clipped by 3 bases and J by 4 bases; unmatched bases: 8. Per the germline V gene, CDR1 is SGHNT and CDR2 is YYREEE (reference sequence). This CDR3 is 16 amino acids long. The CDR3 nucleotides are TGTGCCAGCAGCTACCCGGGACAGGGGTTCGCAGATACGCAGTATTTT. Protein sequence: CASSYPGQGFADTQYF.

The gene calls are TRBV14 and TRBJ1-2; D unclear. Germline-derived CDR1 and CDR2 are SGHDN and FVKESK. Deletions cut 1 base from V and 8 bases from J, with 8 bases between. This CDR3 region has 12 residues. As DNA, the CDR3 is TGTGCCAGCAGCCAAGGCCGGGGAGGCTACACCTTC. This encodes CASSQGRGGYTF.

The chain is built from TRBV7-9 and TRBJ2-5; 7 bases map to TRBD2. Germline CDR1 reads SEHNR; CDR2 reads FQNEAQ (reference sequence). The J segment lost 7 bases and the V segment lost 2 bases, leaving 1 base of the junction unmatched. The CDR3 is 12 amino acids. The CDR3 DNA follows: TGTGCCAGCAGCTTAACGGGAGGGACCCAGTACTTC. Amino acids: CASSLTGGTQYF.

The rearrangement joins TRBV29-1 to TRBJ1-3; D remains unclear. Trimming pared 3 bases from V and 4 bases from J, leaving 13 bases between. Germline lookup yields CDR1 SQVTM and CDR2 ANQGSEA. CDR3 length equals 14 residues. The CDR3 sequence: CSVDKGGLGNTIYF. In DNA form, the CDR3 reads TGCAGCGTTGATAAAGGAGGCTTGGGAAACACCATATATTTT. Variable domain in full (rest from reference TRBV29-1 and TRBJ1-3): SAVISQKPSRDICQRGTSLTIQCQVDSQVTMMFWYRQQPGQSLTLIATANQGSEATYESGFVIDKFPISRPNLTFSTLTVSNMSPEDSSIYLCSVDKGGLGNTIYFGEGSWLTVV.

This clone has only a few counts. The CDR3 DNA follows: TGTGCCAGCAGCTTCGGGACAGGGTTTCCAGATACGCAGTATTTT. This sequence encodes CASSFGTGFPDTQYF. The chain recombines TRBV7-8 with TRBJ2-3, with 9 bases aligning to TRBD1. Germline V gene sequence: CDR1 SGHVS, CDR2 FQNEAQ. CDR3 length: 15 residues. J was trimmed by 4 bases and V by 3 bases; bases with no gene match: 5.

CDR3 nucleotide sequence: TGTGCCAGCAGTGAGCGGGGTGGTGACACTGAAGCTTTCTTT. Translating it yields CASSERGGDTEAFF. The chain is built from TRBV6-4 and TRBJ1-1; no firm D call. Germline V lookup: CDR1 MRHNA, CDR2 SNTAGT. CDR3 length equals 14 residues. V dropped 3 bases and J dropped 3 bases, with 11 bases sitting between them.

The chain uses TRBV15 and TRBJ2-2; D is uncertain. The CDR3 is made up of 15 amino acids. Germline CDR1 and CDR2: LNHNV and YYDKDF (reference sequence). The V gene lost 5 bases and the J gene lost 3 bases, with 13 bases spanning the gap. Written as DNA, the CDR3 is TGTGCCACCAGCTTTGCCGGGTTGGACACCGGGGAGCTGTTTTTT. Translated: CATSFAGLDTGELFF.

This clone was counted only a few times. The chain uses TRBV28 and TRBJ2-3; 10 nucleotides agree with TRBD2. The CDR3 is made up of 18 amino acids. The V segment lost 2 bases and the J segment 4 bases; nucleotides outside the gene matches: 12. Germline values: CDR1 MDHEN, CDR2 SYDVKM. The CDR3 region is CASSLMWASGRRADTQYF. The CDR3 nucleotides read TGTGCCAGCAGTTTAATGTGGGCTAGCGGGAGAAGGGCAGATACGCAGTATTTT.

This clone has just a few counts. This rearrangement joins TRBV30 to TRBJ1-1, with D maybe TRBD1 (5 bases). Germline V gene lookup returns CDR1 GTSNPN and CDR2 SVGIG (reference sequence). Between the trimmed V and J ends, which lost 5 bases and 1 base, there was a span of 11 bases. This CDR3 contains 13 residues. The CDR3 reads CAWLLTANTEAFF. CDR3 DNA: TGTGCCTGGCTACTGACAGCGAACACTGAAGCTTTCTTT.

This clone was observed a few times. CDR3 residues: CASSVVGQGYDEQFF. In nucleotides, the CDR3 is TGTGCCAGCAGCGTAGTTGGACAGGGGTACGATGAGCAGTTCTTC. V usage is TRBV9 and J usage is TRBJ2-1, with 9 nucleotides matching TRBD1. Germline loops: CDR1 SGDLS, CDR2 YYNGEE. V lost 0 bases to trimming and J lost 8 bases; unmatched junction nucleotides: 6. CDR3 length: 15 residues.

This clone appeared a few times. The rearrangement joins TRBV5-1 to TRBJ2-7; D is unresolved. In germline, CDR1 is SGHRS, CDR2 YFSETQ. The CDR3 covers 13 residues. Between the trimmed V and J ends, which lost 0 bases and 3 bases, there was a span of 7 bases. The CDR3 loop reads CASSLVAVYEQYF. For the CDR3, the DNA is TGCGCCAGCAGCTTGGTGGCGGTCTACGAGCAGTACTTC.

This chain uses TRBV7-8 with TRBJ2-3; TRBD1 aligns across 9 bases. This CDR3 is built from 14 residues. The trim removed 4 bases at V and 5 bases at J, leaving 4 bases unmatched. Per germline, CDR1 SGHVS and CDR2 FQNEAQ. The CDR3 protein is CASSSYRGQDTQYF. For the CDR3, the DNA is TGTGCCAGCAGCTCTTACAGGGGGCAAGATACGCAGTATTTT.

The V call is TRBV28, the J call TRBJ1-1, with D unclear. Germline values: CDR1 MDHEN, CDR2 SYDVKM. Deletions cut 8 bases from V and 1 base from J, with 14 bases between. The CDR3 runs 14 residues. CDR3 protein: CASQKPGSNTEAFF. CDR3 nucleotide sequence: TGTGCCAGCCAAAAACCGGGATCGAACACTGAAGCTTTCTTT.

V usage is TRBV30 and J usage is TRBJ2-1, with unresolved D. Deletions cut 4 bases from V and 15 bases from J, with 19 bases between. Germline CDR1 and CDR2: GTSNPN and SVGIG (reference sequence). The CDR3 is 12 amino acids. CDR3 nucleotide sequence: TGTGCCTGGACCCTCCCCGCGGTGGAAGTGTTCTTC. Translated, it gives CAWTLPAVEVFF.

The J gene is TRBJ1-5, the V gene TRBV7-9; 7 bases match TRBD1. CDR1 is SEHNR and CDR2 is FQNEAQ in the germline V gene (reference sequence). This CDR3 region has 14 residues. V lost 5 bases and J lost 7; bases outside the gene matches: 8. The CDR3 reads CASSQTGPRQPQHF. DNA of the CDR3: TGTGCCAGCAGCCAGACAGGGCCGAGACAGCCCCAGCATTTT.

This clone was picked up a small number of times. The chain employs TRBV19 and TRBJ1-5; D possibly corresponds to TRBD1 (5 bases). V was trimmed by 8 bases and J by 2 bases, leaving 16 bases between them. This CDR3 region has 15 residues. Germline assignment: CDR1 LNHDA and CDR2 SQIVND (reference sequence). The CDR3 DNA reads as TGTGCCAGTCAAGAAACAGGTTTTGGCAATCAGCCCCAGCATTTT. Protein: CASQETGFGNQPQHF.

This clone was picked up a small number of times. The genes are TRBV30 and TRBJ2-1; D possibly corresponds to TRBD1 (5 bases). V lost 0 bases, J lost 8 bases, and 11 bases lay in between. The germline gives CDR1 GTSNPN, CDR2 SVGIG (reference sequence). The CDR3 length is 13 residues. CDR3 sequence reads: CAWSVHSGYEQFF. The CDR3 region has the DNA TGTGCCTGGAGTGTTCACTCAGGGTATGAGCAGTTCTTC.